This entry concerns a single TCR beta chain. Treatment in this sample: oral pan-JAK inhibitor, 5-10 mg twice daily. RNA, once extracted, was reverse transcribed into cDNA for use as the sequencing template. Clones were sequenced by immunoSEQ multiplex PCR, and TCRdb holds only the in-frame ones, with some missing. Of about 140,000 clones in the sample, around 87% are singletons; the top ten hold around 13%. The CDR3 length is 14 residues. Trimming cost V 3 bases and J 1 base; bases outside gene matches: 5. The germline V gene encodes CDR1 GTSNPN and CDR2 SVGIG (reference sequence). These data come from a study of CD8+ T cells in alopecia areata.

The TCR comes from a human donor with alopecia areata. This specimen was CD8+ T cells sorted from blood, taken at week 4, from a patient treated with tofacitinib. The chain uses TRBV30 and TRBJ2-7; 8 bases map to TRBD1. CDR3 in amino acids: CAWRGGQESYEQYF. The CDR3 region has the DNA TGTGCCTGGAGAGGGGGACAGGAATCCTACGAGCAGTACTTC.